The clone carrying this TCR beta chain has just a few counts. Its antigen is unknown. These data are taken from a study of beta chain features in type 1 diabetes. General study points: Relative to healthy donors, patients appeared to have naive, central memory and Treg TCRB repertoires that were more similar. At VDJ recombination sites, type 1 diabetes patients had fewer insertions and more deleted nucleotides. Cells expressing TCR highly could be over-represented by cDNA sequencing. Patients with Type 1 diabetes showed moderately but significantly shorter TCRB CDR3s in all four CD4+ subsets.

cDNA synthesis used the whole RNA isolate, giving expressed TCRB sequences. Produced via immunoSEQ multiplex PCR; TCRdb's table is partial and in-frame only. The table shows some 640,000 clones, with over 12% occurring only once. This CDR3 has 15 amino acids. A sort by CD45RO/CCR7/CD25/CD127/CD95/CD27 yielded CD4+ naive, central memory, regulatory and stem cell-like memory cells. Material: naive CD4+ T cells from blood. The V call is TRBV21-1, the J call TRBJ1-2. TRBV21-1 is annotated as a pseudogene. The receptor was derived from a man between 18 and 35 years old with type 1 diabetes. For the CDR3, the DNA is TGTGCCAGCAAACCAGGACCTACACAGAACTATGGCTACACCTTC. It specifies CASKPGPTQNYGYTF.